Each of the 30 T cell receptor beta chains below was sequenced from the same sample in a study of blood T cell repertoires in COVID-19. Sequencing was performed with immunoSEQ multiplex PCR; in TCRdb, only in-frame clones are kept and a portion is missing. The profile covers more than 85,000 clones, with more than 70% appearing a single time and around 22% taken by the ten largest. Sequencing was done on a sample of peripheral blood. All receptors come from a man in his 70s with acute or convalescent COVID-19.

The chain links TRBV2 to TRBJ1-2; 9 positions match TRBD1. V lost 3 bases, J lost 4 bases, and 0 bases stayed unmatched. Germline V CDR1 and CDR2: SNHLY, FYNNEI. The CDR3 length is 13 residues. This chain's CDR3 is CASSEGQGYGYTF. The DNA of the CDR3 is TGTGCCAGCAGTGAGGGACAGGGCTATGGCTACACCTTC.

The genes are TRBV21-1 and TRBJ2-1; the table assigns TRBD2, which was not confirmed against the DNA. TRBV21-1 constitutes a pseudogene. The CDR3 runs to 12 residues. The CDR3 is CASRLAANEQFF. In nucleotides, the CDR3 is TGTGCCAGCAGACTAGCGGCCAATGAGCAGTTCTTC.

This clone was found a few times. The chain recombines TRBV6-2 or TRBV6-3 with TRBJ2-1; TRBD2 agrees at 11 bases. Per germline, CDR1 MNHEY and CDR2 SVGEGT. Trimming at V came to 2 bases and at J to 9 bases, leaving 9 bases not matched to a gene. This CDR3 spans 16 amino acids. CDR3 in amino acids: CASSYLGLAEAGEQFF. The DNA for the CDR3 is TGTGCCAGCAGTTACCTGGGACTAGCGGAGGCGGGTGAGCAGTTCTTC.

This clone was found once. This chain links TRBV28 with TRBJ1-5; tentative D call: TRBD1 (6 bases). The germline V and J ends were trimmed by 6 bases and 4 bases, with 16 bases remaining between them. Germline V gives CDR1 MDHEN, CDR2 SYDVKM. The CDR3 spans 15 residues. CDR3 residues: CASRAIRGANQPQHF. The DNA of the CDR3 is TGTGCCAGCAGGGCTATCAGGGGCGCAAATCAGCCCCAGCATTTT.

The CDR3 DNA sequence: TGTGCCAGCAGCGTGGCCCCAGGACCGGGAAGCTATGGCTACACCTTC. This translates into CASSVAPGPGSYGYTF. The chain couples TRBV9 to TRBJ1-2; no firm D call. The CDR3 sequence is 16 residues long. The ends were cut back, 2 bases at V and 4 bases at J, with 18 bases in the middle. Germline V gene data show CDR1 as SGDLS and CDR2 as YYNGEE.

This chain uses TRBV3-1 (or the pseudogene TRBV3-2) with TRBJ2-5, with D unclear. Germline V gene sequence: CDR1 LGHDT, CDR2 YNNKEL (reference sequence). V lost 0 bases to trimming and J lost 1 base, with 9 bases between them. The CDR3 loop spans 15 amino acids. The CDR3 sequence is CASSQDNRRQETQYF. The CDR3 coding sequence is TGTGCCAGCAGCCAAGATAACAGACGCCAAGAGACCCAGTACTTC.

The rearrangement joins TRBV2 to TRBJ2-2; 8 nucleotides align to TRBD2. V dropped 6 bases and J dropped 4; count of bases not matched to a gene: 16. CDR3 length equals 18 residues. CDR1 and CDR2 from the germline V gene are SNHLY and FYNNEI. CDR3 sequence: CASSRMGTRTTFTGELFF. The CDR3 DNA follows: TGTGCCAGCAGCCGAATGGGGACTAGAACTACCTTCACCGGGGAGCTGTTTTTT. The full variable domain, with the rest looked up from reference TRBV2 and TRBJ2-2, is EPEVTQTPSHQVTQMGQEVILRCVPISNHLYFYWYRQILGQKVEFLVSFYNNEISEKSEIFDDQFSVERPDGSNFTLKIRSTKLEDSAMYFCASSRMGTRTTFTGELFFGEGSRLTVL.

V and J are TRBV29-1 and TRBJ2-1, with 11 bases lining up with TRBD2. This CDR3 region has 18 residues. The ends lost 3 bases at V and 0 bases at J; junction bases unmatched: 10. CDR1 is SQVTM and CDR2 is ANQGSEA in the germline V gene. This CDR3 is CSVDAASGRTSSYNEQFF. CDR3 sequence (DNA): TGCAGCGTTGACGCGGCTAGCGGGAGGACGAGCTCCTACAATGAGCAGTTCTTC.

This chain joins TRBV30 and TRBJ2-7; 7 nucleotides line up with TRBD2. Trimming took 8 bases from V and 5 from J; bases not matched to a gene: 15. This CDR3 spans 14 amino acids. CDR1 is GTSNPN, CDR2 SVGIG, per germline (reference sequence). CDR3 bases: TGTGCCGGAGTCCGCGGACTAGTTATCGACGAGCAGTACTTC. It specifies CAGVRGLVIDEQYF. Supplemented by reference TRBV30 and TRBJ2-7, the full variable domain reads SQTIHQWPATLVQPVGSPLSLECTVEGTSNPNLYWYRQAAGRGLQLLFYSVGIGQISSEVPQNLSASRPQDRQFILSSKKLLLSDSGFYLCAGVRGLVIDEQYFGPGTRLTVT.

The sample holds a few counts of this clone. The V call is TRBV7-2, the J call TRBJ2-1; D is unresolved. V was clipped by 3 bases and J by 4 bases, with 4 bases between them. From germline, CDR1 is SGHTA and CDR2 FQGNSA. The CDR3 is 12 residues long. The CDR3 sequence is CASSFSYNEQFF. The CDR3 DNA sequence: TGTGCCAGCAGCTTTTCTTACAATGAGCAGTTCTTC.

The chain joins TRBV3-1 (or the pseudogene TRBV3-2) to TRBJ2-6, with 7 nucleotides matching TRBD1. The V gene's germline CDR1 is LGHDT and CDR2 YNNKEL (reference sequence). V dropped 6 bases and J dropped 0; count of bases not matched to a gene: 5. The CDR3 sequence is 16 residues long. CDR3 nucleotides: TGTGCCAGCAGTCGACAGGGAGCCTCTGGGGCCAACGTCCTGACTTTC. Amino acid sequence: CASSRQGASGANVLTF.

The table lists this clone with a count of one. The chain couples TRBV18 to TRBJ2-7, with 10 nucleotides matching TRBD1. This CDR3 spans 14 amino acids. The germline V gene has CDR1 KGHSH and CDR2 LQKENI. Trimming at V came to 6 bases and at J to 3 bases, leaving 5 bases not matched to a gene. The CDR3 protein is CASSGDRGNYEQYF. CDR3 sequence (DNA): TGTGCCAGCTCGGGGGACAGGGGAAACTACGAGCAGTACTTC.

Regarding this clone: Its ends do not fully match the called genes, so a read error is possible. The V gene is TRBV28, the J gene TRBJ2-7; 10 bases map to TRBD1. CDR1 is MDHEN, CDR2 SYDVKM, per germline. CDR3 length: 12 residues. Written as DNA, the CDR3 is TGTGCCAGCAGTTCGTCCGGGACAGGGGCGCGCTTC. This sequence encodes CASSSSGTGARF.

The V and J genes are TRBV5-1 and TRBJ2-1, with a possible D match to TRBD2 (6 bases). CDR1 is SGHRS, CDR2 YFSETQ, per germline. The germline V and J ends were trimmed by 6 bases and 10 bases, with 20 bases remaining between them. The CDR3 covers 14 residues. The CDR3 loop reads CASTPGTSLLEQFF. The CDR3 DNA follows: TGCGCCAGCACCCCCGGGACTTCATTACTCGAGCAGTTCTTC.

The V and J genes are TRBV18 and TRBJ1-2, with D perhaps TRBD1 (6 bases). The CDR3 covers 14 residues. Trimming stripped 8 bases from V and 8 bases from J, with 21 bases between. CDR1 and CDR2 (germline): KGHSH, LQKENI. This CDR3 reads CASTNGQPLGGYTF. The CDR3 DNA reads TGTGCCAGCACCAATGGACAGCCGCTTGGGGGCTACACCTTC. Full variable domain (outside the CDR3, taken from reference TRBV18 and TRBJ1-2): NAGVMQNPRHLVRRRGQEARLRCSPMKGHSHVYWYRQLPEEGLKFMVYLQKENIIDESGMPKERFSAEFPKEGPSILRIQQVVRGDSAAYFCASTNGQPLGGYTFGSGTRLTVV.

The chain recombines TRBV2 with TRBJ2-3, with TRBD2 identical over 8 bases. CDR3 length: 15 amino acids. Trimming at V came to 6 bases and at J to 0 bases, leaving 5 bases not matched to a gene. CDR1 is SNHLY and CDR2 is FYNNEI in the germline V gene. In nucleotides, the CDR3 is TGTGCCAGCAGCCTTACTAGCGGTAGCACAGATACGCAGTATTTT. Protein: CASSLTSGSTDTQYF.

The rearrangement joins TRBV19 to TRBJ2-2, with 7 bases lining up with TRBD2. Per the germline V gene, CDR1 is LNHDA and CDR2 is SQIVND (reference sequence). The CDR3 totals 13 residues. Trimming removed 7 bases from V and 7 bases from J; junction bases left unmatched: 6. The CDR3 sequence: CASTELANGELFF. Here the CDR3 DNA reads TGTGCCAGTACCGAACTAGCGAACGGGGAGCTGTTTTTT.

The rearrangement links TRBV5-4 to TRBJ1-6; D unresolved. CDR3 length: 15 residues. The germline V gene encodes CDR1 SGHNT and CDR2 YYREEE (reference sequence). Trimming removed 0 bases at V and 10 bases at J, with 14 bases between. DNA of the CDR3: TGTGCCAGCAGCTTGGGAGGTCTTACAAACTCACCCCTCCACTTT. It specifies CASSLGGLTNSPLHF.

This chain uses TRBV5-4 with TRBJ1-6; D ambiguous. The V end lost 4 bases, the J end lost 9 bases, and 14 bases lay between the germline ends. The CDR3 spans 14 residues. Germline values: CDR1 SGHNT, CDR2 YYREEE (reference sequence). The CDR3 DNA follows: TGTGCCAGCAGCCGGGCACGGGATGGTTCACCCCTCCACTTT. Residues: CASSRARDGSPLHF.

The rearrangement uses TRBV29-1 and TRBJ2-7; tentative D call: TRBD1 (5 bases). Per germline, CDR1 SQVTM and CDR2 ANQGSEA. The CDR3 spans 13 residues. Trimming cost V 3 bases and J 2 bases, with 11 bases left between them. CDR3 in DNA: TGCAGCGTTGACAGGGTAGGCACCTACGAGCAGTACTTC. Translated: CSVDRVGTYEQYF.

In its sample, this clone was seen a few times. The gene calls are TRBV15 and TRBJ1-4, with D hard to call. Trimming took off 0 bases at V and 8 bases at J, with 10 bases between the two ends. The CDR3 loop spans 14 amino acids. From germline, CDR1 is LNHNV and CDR2 YYDKDF (reference sequence). The CDR3 DNA reads TGTGCCACCAGCAGAGATTTGACGGGAGAAAAACTGTTTTTT. Encoded protein: CATSRDLTGEKLFF. The full variable domain, rest sourced from reference TRBV15 and TRBJ1-4, is DAMVIQNPRYQVTQFGKPVTLSCSQTLNHNVMYWYQQKSSQAPKLLFHYYDKDFNNEADTPDNFQSRRPNTSFCFLDIRSPGLGDTAMYLCATSRDLTGEKLFFGSGTQLSVL.

This CDR3 reads CASSQGPGTGGLLANEKLFF. The CDR3 DNA sequence: TGCGCCAGCAGCCAAGGGCCAGGGACAGGGGGCTTGTTGGCTAATGAAAAACTGTTTTTT. The chain employs TRBV4-3 and TRBJ1-4, with 12 positions matching TRBD1. Germline assignment: CDR1 LGHNA and CDR2 YSLEER. The CDR3 extends over 20 amino acids. The junction had 12 bases not matched to a gene; V was cut back by 1 base and J by 3 bases.

V is TRBV28 and J is TRBJ2-7, with 8 bases lining up with TRBD2. The CDR3 runs 13 residues. J lost 5 bases, V lost 5 bases, and 5 bases had no gene match. Germline assignment: CDR1 MDHEN and CDR2 SYDVKM. The CDR3 DNA is TGTGCCAGCAGTCCCCGGGGGGGCGACGAGCAGTACTTC. This codes for CASSPRGGDEQYF.

The table lists this clone with a count of one. The CDR3: CASSVEPPGRPDTQYF. Here the CDR3 DNA reads TGTGCCAGCAGCGTAGAACCCCCAGGGCGGCCAGATACGCAGTATTTT. The gene calls are TRBV9 and TRBJ2-3; D perhaps matches TRBD1 (5 bases). V lost 0 bases and J 4 bases, leaving 15 bases between the germline ends. The length of the CDR3 is 16 residues. The germline V gene has CDR1 SGDLS and CDR2 YYNGEE.

In this sample, this clone turned up a few times. The V call is TRBV7-2, the J call TRBJ2-5; 7 bases map to TRBD2. The V gene end was trimmed by 0 bases and the J gene end by 5 bases; junction bases not matched to a gene: 6. CDR1 and CDR2 (germline): SGHTA, FQGNSA. The CDR3 is made up of 15 amino acids. DNA for the CDR3: TGTGCCAGCAGCTTAGCGCGTTCTAGCGGTGAGACCCAGTACTTC. Encoded protein: CASSLARSSGETQYF.

The rearrangement joins TRBV9 to TRBJ1-1; TRBD1 agrees at 8 bases. The CDR3 spans 16 residues. Trimming took 3 bases from V and 8 from J; bases not matched to a gene: 15. The germline gives CDR1 SGDLS, CDR2 YYNGEE. CDR3 sequence reads: CASSAEWAGGAVEAFF. As DNA, the CDR3 is TGTGCCAGCAGCGCCGAATGGGCAGGGGGCGCAGTGGAAGCTTTCTTT.

The chain couples TRBV2 to TRBJ2-7, with 8 bases aligning to TRBD1. The germline CDR1 and CDR2 sequences are SNHLY and FYNNEI. Trimming took 6 bases from V and 0 from J; bases not matched to a gene: 7. The CDR3 consists of 15 residues. The CDR3, as DNA: TGTGCCAGCAGGTCCTGGGGACAGGTCTCCTACGAGCAGTACTTC. Amino acids: CASRSWGQVSYEQYF. Full variable domain (remainder filled in from reference TRBV2 and TRBJ2-7): EPEVTQTPSHQVTQMGQEVILRCVPISNHLYFYWYRQILGQKVEFLVSFYNNEISEKSEIFDDQFSVERPDGSNFTLKIRSTKLEDSAMYFCASRSWGQVSYEQYFGPGTRLTVT.

The rearrangement uses TRBV11-3 and TRBJ2-1; 14 bases line up with TRBD2. The CDR3 extends over 17 amino acids. Germline V gene sequence: CDR1 SGHNT, CDR2 YENEEA. Trimming at V came to 5 bases and at J to 9 bases, leaving 12 bases not matched to a gene. The CDR3 sequence is CASSEDPGLAGEVEQFF. The CDR3 DNA is TGTGCCAGCAGCGAAGACCCGGGACTAGCGGGAGAGGTTGAGCAGTTCTTC.

The gene calls are TRBV27 and TRBJ1-1; weak D call: TRBD1 (6 bases). CDR1 and CDR2 (germline): MNHEY, SMNVEV (reference sequence). The CDR3 length is 15 residues. V lost 2 bases and J lost 0, with 10 bases in between. The CDR3 region is CASSLIDRMNTEAFF. CDR3 DNA: TGTGCCAGCAGTTTAATCGACAGGATGAACACTGAAGCTTTCTTT.

This chain uses TRBV3-1 (or the pseudogene TRBV3-2) with TRBJ1-2; perhaps TRBD1 as D (6 bases). The germline V gene encodes CDR1 LGHDT and CDR2 YNNKEL (reference sequence). This CDR3 region has 15 residues. The V end lost 5 bases, the J end lost 1 base, and 14 bases lay between the germline ends. The CDR3 DNA follows: TGTGCCAGCAGCGCCCCGGGGGGCCGTAACTATGGCTACACCTTC. Protein product: CASSAPGGRNYGYTF.